A single T cell receptor (beta chain) is shown here with its context. Its recognized antigen is unknown. There are no base qualities to consult, and no much larger clone falls within one base. This sample is drawn from a study of blood T cell repertoires in COVID-19 (dated by TCRdb to between 2020 and 2021). General notes on the study: Samples from collaborators originated in the United States, Italy and Spain and spanned both the acute and convalescent phases of COVID-19. Deeply sampled blood TCRbeta repertoires from subjects exposed to, actively infected with, or recovered from COVID-19 were included in the dataset. The samples were drawn from two sources: the first 160 participants of the ongoing ImmuneRACE study, and about 1,300 subjects contributed by 6 global collaborators. Where HLA class I and class II types were available, the types were taken from metadata supplied by the sample provider, not from assay-based typing. The repertoires were released in a freely available public database intended as a resource for research on the immune response to SARS-CoV-2. Nearly every sample came with metadata listing a de-identified subject ID, COVID-19 status, age in years and sex. The prospective study material was composed of cDNA or gDNA derived from T cells, B-cell-depleted T cells, or PBMCs.

The immunoSEQ Assay, a bias-controlled multiplex PCR, was used to amplify TCRbeta CDR3 regions from genomic DNA. The original methods were these. Nucleated cell counts per sample were estimated from amplification of reference gene primers within the assay. Sequence reads were collapsed and filtered to measure the absolute abundance of every unique TCRbeta CDR3 rearrangement. For each sample, productive Simpson clonality was calculated by taking the square root of Simpson's diversity index across productive rearrangements. This is the immuneACCESS table as TCRdb keeps it, with only in-frame sequences that have V and J called. A part of the clones is gone; compared with another copy, unresolved V genes explain less than half, and the rest is unexplained. V and J calls and clone size come straight from that table; D and trimming were deduced from the DNA. This sample has some 430,000 clones in its table, and about 92% of those were observed once. The ten largest clones capture 0.6% of the sample.

General conclusions and limits of the study: The quantity of clinical and demographic metadata differed by source and by participant and was supplied without curation.

Participants in the prospective study were aged about 18 to 95 years, lived in more than 20 United States geographic areas, and enrolled through a virtual design. To assign participants to cohorts, the prospective study relied on clinical history that participants themselves reported in a screening survey and a study questionnaire. Recovered participants in ImmuneRACE Cohort 3 were defined by two consecutive negative NP/OP PCR tests, clearance by a healthcare professional, or resolution of symptoms. In the prospective study, whole blood, serum and a nasopharyngeal or oropharyngeal swab were collected from each participant by mobile phlebotomists. Prospective study participants could optionally give additional blood draws and questionnaires over an approximately two-month period. Blood samples from the prospective study were shipped frozen or at room temperature prior to DNA extraction. Sequences SQVTM (CDR1) and ANQGSEA (CDR2) are obtained from the germline V gene. There are 12 amino acids in the CDR3, from cysteine to phenylalanine inclusive. Of the read, only the CDR3 DNA is kept; its 36 bases are in frame from base 1. V sheds 5 bases and J sheds 5 bases, leaving 12 bases between their ends.

Source material: PBMCs or T cells enriched from blood (not recorded which). This clonotype originated in a man between 18 and 29 years old who had recovered from COVID-19. The chain was built from TRBV29-1 and TRBJ2-5; the D gene is perhaps TRBD2, from 6 matching bases. The DNA sequence follows: TGCAGCGTTACTCTGGGACTGGAGACCCAGTACTTC. Translated, this gives CSVTLGLETQYF.